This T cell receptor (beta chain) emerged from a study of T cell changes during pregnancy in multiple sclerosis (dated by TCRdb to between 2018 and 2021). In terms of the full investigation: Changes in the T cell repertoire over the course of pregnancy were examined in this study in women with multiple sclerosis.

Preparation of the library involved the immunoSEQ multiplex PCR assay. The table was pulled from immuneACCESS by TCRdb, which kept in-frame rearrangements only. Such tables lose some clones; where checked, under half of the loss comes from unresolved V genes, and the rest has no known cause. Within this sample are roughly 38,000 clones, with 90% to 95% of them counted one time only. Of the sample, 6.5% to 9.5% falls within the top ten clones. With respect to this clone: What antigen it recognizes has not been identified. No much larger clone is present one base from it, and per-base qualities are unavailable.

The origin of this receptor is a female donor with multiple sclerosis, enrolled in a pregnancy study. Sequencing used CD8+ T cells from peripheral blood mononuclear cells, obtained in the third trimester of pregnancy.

CDR3 region: CASSINGGGNQPQHF. The DNA sequence reads TGTGCCAGTAGTATAAACGGGGGAGGCAATCAGCCCCAGCATTTT. The receptor chain draws on TRBV19 and TRBJ1-5, with a tentative D gene TRBD1 over 5 matching bases. Via the germline V gene (reference sequence), CDR1 is LNHDA and CDR2 SQIVND. Cut back by 2 bases and 2 bases, the V and J ends lie 10 bases apart. The CDR3 sequence holds 15 residues, the cysteine and phenylalanine included. Only the CDR3 DNA is retained, 45 bases long and in frame from the first base. Beyond the CDR3, the reference TRBV19 and TRBJ1-5 genes provide the residues; the full variable domain reads: DGGITQSPKYLFRKEGQNVTLSCEQNLNHDAMYWYRQDPGQGLRLIYYSQIVNDFQKGDIAEGYSVSREKKESFPLTVTSAQKNPTAFYLCASSINGGGNQPQHFGDGTRLSIL.